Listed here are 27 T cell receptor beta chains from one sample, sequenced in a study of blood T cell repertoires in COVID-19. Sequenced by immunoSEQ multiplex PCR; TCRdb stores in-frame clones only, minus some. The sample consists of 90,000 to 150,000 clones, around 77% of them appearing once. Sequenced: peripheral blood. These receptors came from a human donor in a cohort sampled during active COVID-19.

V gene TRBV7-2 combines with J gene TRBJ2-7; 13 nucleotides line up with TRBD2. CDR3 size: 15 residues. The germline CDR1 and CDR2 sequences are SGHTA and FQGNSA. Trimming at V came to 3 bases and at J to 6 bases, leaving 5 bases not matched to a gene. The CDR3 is CASSLGLAGSVEQYF. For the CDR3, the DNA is TGTGCCAGCAGCTTGGGACTAGCGGGATCGGTCGAGCAGTACTTC. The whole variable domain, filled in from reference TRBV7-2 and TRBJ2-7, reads GAGVSQSPSNKVTEKGKDVELRCDPISGHTALYWYRQSLGQGLEFLIYFQGNSAPDKSGLPSDRFSAERTGGSVSTLTIQRTQQEDSAVYLCASSLGLAGSVEQYFGPGTRLTVT.

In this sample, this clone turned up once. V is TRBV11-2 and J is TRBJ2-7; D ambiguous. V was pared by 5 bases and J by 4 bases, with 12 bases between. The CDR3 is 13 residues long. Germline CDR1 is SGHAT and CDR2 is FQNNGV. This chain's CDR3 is CASSPFSSYEQYF. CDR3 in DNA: TGTGCCAGCAGCCCTTTCTCCTCGTACGAGCAGTACTTC.

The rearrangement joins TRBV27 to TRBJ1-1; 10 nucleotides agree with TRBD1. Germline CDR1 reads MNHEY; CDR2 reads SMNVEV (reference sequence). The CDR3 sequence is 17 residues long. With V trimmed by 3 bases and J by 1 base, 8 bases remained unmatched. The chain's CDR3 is CASSFLLGQGSNTEAFF. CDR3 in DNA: TGTGCCAGCAGTTTTCTACTGGGACAGGGGTCGAACACTGAAGCTTTCTTT.

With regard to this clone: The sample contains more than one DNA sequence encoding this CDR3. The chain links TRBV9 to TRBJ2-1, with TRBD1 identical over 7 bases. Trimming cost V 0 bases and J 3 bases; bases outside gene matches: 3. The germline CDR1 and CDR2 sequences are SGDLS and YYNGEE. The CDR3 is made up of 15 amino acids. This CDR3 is CASSVGSGGYNEQFF. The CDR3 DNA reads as TGTGCCAGCAGCGTAGGTTCAGGGGGCTACAATGAGCAGTTCTTC.

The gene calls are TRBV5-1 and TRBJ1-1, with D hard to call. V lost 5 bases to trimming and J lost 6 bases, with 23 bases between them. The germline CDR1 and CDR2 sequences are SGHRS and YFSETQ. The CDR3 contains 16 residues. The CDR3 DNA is TGCGCCAGCAGTCTCACGGGTACTTTTGAGGCCCCTGAAGCTTTCTTT. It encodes CASSLTGTFEAPEAFF.

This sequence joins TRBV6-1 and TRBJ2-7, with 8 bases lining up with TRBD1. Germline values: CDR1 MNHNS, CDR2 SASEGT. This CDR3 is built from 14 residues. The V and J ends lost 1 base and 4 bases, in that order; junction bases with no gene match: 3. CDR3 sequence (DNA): TGTGCCAGCAGTGAAGGACAGGGGTTTTACGAGCAGTACTTC. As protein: CASSEGQGFYEQYF.

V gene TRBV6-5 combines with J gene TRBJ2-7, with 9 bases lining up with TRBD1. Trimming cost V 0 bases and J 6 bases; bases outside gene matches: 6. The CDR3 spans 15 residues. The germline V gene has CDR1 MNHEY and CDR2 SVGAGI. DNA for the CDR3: TGTGCCAGCAGTTACTCCCGGGACAGGGCGGGCGAGCAGTACTTC. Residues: CASSYSRDRAGEQYF.

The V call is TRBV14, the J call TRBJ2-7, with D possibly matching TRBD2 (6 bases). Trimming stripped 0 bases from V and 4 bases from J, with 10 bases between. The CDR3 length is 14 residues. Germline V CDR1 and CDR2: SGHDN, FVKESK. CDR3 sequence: CASSQDGTSYEQYF. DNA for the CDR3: TGTGCCAGCAGCCAAGATGGGACTTCGTACGAGCAGTACTTC.

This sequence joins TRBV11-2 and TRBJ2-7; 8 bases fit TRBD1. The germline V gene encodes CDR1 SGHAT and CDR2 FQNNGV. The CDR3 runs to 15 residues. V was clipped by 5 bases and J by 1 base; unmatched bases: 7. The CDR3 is CASSRAGGWSYEQYF. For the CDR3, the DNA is TGTGCCAGCAGCAGAGCAGGGGGCTGGTCCTACGAGCAGTACTTC.

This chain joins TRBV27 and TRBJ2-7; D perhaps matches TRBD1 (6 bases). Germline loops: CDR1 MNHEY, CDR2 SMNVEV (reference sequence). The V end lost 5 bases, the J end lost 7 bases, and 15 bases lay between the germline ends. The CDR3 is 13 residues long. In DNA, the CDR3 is TGTGCCAGCAGTCCCCGACAGAGGGGGGAGCAGTACTTC. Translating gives CASSPRQRGEQYF.

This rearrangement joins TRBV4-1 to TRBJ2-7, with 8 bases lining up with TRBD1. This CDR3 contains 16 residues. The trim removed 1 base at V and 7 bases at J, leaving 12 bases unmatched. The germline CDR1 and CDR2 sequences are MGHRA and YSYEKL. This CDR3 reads CASSQARTGSMLEQYF. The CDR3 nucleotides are TGCGCCAGCAGCCAAGCTCGGACAGGGTCTATGCTAGAGCAGTACTTC.

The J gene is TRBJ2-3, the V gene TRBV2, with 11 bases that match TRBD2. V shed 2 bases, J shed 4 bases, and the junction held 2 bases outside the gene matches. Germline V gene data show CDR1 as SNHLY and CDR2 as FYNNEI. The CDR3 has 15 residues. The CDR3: CASSELAGGSDTQYF. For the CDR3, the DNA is TGTGCCAGCAGTGAACTAGCGGGAGGTTCAGATACGCAGTATTTT.

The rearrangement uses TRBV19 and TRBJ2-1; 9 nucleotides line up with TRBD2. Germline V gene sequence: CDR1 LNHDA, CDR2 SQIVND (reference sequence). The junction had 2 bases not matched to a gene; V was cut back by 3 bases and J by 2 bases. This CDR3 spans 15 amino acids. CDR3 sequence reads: CASSILAGTYNEQFF. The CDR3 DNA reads TGTGCCAGTAGTATCCTAGCGGGGACCTACAATGAGCAGTTCTTC.

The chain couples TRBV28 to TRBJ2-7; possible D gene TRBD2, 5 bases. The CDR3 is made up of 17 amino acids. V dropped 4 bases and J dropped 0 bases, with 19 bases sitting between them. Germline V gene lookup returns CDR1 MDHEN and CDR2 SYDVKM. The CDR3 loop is CASSSLTGLHISYEQYF. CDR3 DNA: TGTGCCAGCAGTTCTCTCACCGGACTGCATATCTCCTACGAGCAGTACTTC.

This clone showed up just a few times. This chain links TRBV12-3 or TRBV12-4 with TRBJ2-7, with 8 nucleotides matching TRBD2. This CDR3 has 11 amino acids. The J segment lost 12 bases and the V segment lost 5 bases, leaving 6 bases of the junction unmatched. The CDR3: CASSTGRGSYF. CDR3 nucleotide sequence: TGTGCCAGCAGTACCGGGAGGGGGTCGTACTTC.

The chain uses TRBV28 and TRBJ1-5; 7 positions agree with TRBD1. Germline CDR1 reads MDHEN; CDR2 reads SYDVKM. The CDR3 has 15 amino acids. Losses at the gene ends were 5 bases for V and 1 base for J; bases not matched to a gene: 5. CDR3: CASSRSGQSNQPQHF. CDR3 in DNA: TGTGCCAGCAGTCGCTCGGGACAGAGCAATCAGCCCCAGCATTTT. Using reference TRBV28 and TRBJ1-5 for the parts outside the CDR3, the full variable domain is DVKVTQSSRYLVKRTGEKVFLECVQDMDHENMFWYRQDPGLGLRLIYFSYDVKMKEKGDIPEGYSVSREKKERFSLILESASTNQTSMYLCASSRSGQSNQPQHFGDGTRLSIL.

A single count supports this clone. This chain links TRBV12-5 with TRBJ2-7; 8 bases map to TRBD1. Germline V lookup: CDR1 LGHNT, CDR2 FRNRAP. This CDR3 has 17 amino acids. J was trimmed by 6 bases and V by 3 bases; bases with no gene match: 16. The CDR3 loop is CASGFSAGGRALGEQYF. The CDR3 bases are TGTGCTAGTGGTTTTTCTGCAGGGGGCAGAGCACTAGGCGAGCAGTACTTC.

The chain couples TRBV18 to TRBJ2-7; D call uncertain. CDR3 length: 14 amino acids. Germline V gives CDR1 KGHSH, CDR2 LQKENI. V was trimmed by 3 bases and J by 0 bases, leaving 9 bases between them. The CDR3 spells CASSPLASSYEQYF. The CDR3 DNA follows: TGTGCCAGCTCACCTCTCGCGTCCTCCTACGAGCAGTACTTC.

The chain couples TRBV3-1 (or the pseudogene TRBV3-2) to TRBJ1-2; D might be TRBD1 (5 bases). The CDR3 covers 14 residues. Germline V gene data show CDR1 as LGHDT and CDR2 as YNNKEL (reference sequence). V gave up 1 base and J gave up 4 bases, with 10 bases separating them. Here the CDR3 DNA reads TGTGCCAGCAGCCAAGGGGGGGGGATCTATGGCTACACCTTC. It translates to CASSQGGGIYGYTF.

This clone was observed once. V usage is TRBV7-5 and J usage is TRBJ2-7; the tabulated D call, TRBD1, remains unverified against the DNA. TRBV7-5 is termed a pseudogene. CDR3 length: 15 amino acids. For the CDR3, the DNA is TGTGCCAGAAGCTTCCAGGGGGGACAGGCGGACGAGCAGTACTTC. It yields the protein CARSFQGGQADEQYF.

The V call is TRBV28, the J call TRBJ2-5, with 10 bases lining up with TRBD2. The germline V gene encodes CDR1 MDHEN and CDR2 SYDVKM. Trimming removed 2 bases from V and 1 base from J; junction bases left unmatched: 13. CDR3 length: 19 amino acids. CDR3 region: CASSLGLAGETTLQETQYF. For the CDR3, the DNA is TGTGCCAGCAGTTTAGGGCTAGCGGGAGAGACGACCCTCCAAGAGACCCAGTACTTC.

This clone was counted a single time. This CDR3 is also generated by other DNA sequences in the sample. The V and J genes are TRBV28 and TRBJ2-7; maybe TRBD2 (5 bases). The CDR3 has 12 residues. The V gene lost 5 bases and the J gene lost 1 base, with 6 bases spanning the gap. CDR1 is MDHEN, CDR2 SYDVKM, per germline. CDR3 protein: CASSRGSYEQYF. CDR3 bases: TGTGCCAGCAGTCGGGGTTCCTACGAGCAGTACTTC. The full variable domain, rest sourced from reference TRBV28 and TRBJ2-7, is DVKVTQSSRYLVKRTGEKVFLECVQDMDHENMFWYRQDPGLGLRLIYFSYDVKMKEKGDIPEGYSVSREKKERFSLILESASTNQTSMYLCASSRGSYEQYFGPGTRLTVT.

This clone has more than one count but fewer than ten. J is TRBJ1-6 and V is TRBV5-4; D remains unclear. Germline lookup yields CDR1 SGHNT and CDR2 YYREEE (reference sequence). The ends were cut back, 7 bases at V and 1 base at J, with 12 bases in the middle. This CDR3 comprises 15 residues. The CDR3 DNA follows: TGTGCCAGCCGTTGGAGGGTTTCCTATAATTCACCCCTCCACTTT. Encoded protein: CASRWRVSYNSPLHF.

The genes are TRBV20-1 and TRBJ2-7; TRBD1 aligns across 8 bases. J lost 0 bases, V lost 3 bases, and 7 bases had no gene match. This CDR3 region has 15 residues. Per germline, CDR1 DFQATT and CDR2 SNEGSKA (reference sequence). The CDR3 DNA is TGCAGTGCTAGTGCGGGACAGGTCCTCTCCTACGAGCAGTACTTC. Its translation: CSASAGQVLSYEQYF.

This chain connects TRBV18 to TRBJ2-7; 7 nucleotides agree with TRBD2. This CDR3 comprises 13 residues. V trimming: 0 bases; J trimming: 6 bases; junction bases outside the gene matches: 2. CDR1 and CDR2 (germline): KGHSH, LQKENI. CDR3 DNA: TGTGCCAGCTCACCACCGACTAGCCCCGAGCAGTACTTC. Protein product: CASSPPTSPEQYF. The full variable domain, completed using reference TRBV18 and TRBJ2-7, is NAGVMQNPRHLVRRRGQEARLRCSPMKGHSHVYWYRQLPEEGLKFMVYLQKENIIDESGMPKERFSAEFPKEGPSILRIQQVVRGDSAAYFCASSPPTSPEQYFGPGTRLTVT.

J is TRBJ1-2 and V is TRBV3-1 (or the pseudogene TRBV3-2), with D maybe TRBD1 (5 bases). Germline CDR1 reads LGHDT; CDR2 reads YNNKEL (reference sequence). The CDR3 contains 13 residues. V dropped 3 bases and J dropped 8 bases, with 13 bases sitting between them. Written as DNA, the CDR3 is TGTGCCAGCAGCCAGATAGGGGCGGAGGGCTACACCTTC. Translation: CASSQIGAEGYTF.

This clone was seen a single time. CDR3 in amino acids: CATSREGATNEKLFF. The CDR3 DNA sequence: TGTGCCACCAGCAGAGAGGGGGCGACTAATGAAAAACTGTTTTTT. The chain recombines TRBV15 with TRBJ1-4; maybe TRBD1 (6 bases). Trimming stripped 0 bases from V and 2 bases from J, with 7 bases between. Germline CDR1 LNHNV, CDR2 YYDKDF (reference sequence). CDR3 length: 15 amino acids.